These T cell receptor beta chains were read from a single sample in a study of blood T cell repertoires in COVID-19. TCRdb's copy holds only in-frame clones and misses some; the assay was immunoSEQ multiplex PCR. Of roughly 160,000 clones in the sample, approximately 81% were seen once. Sequenced material: peripheral blood. These receptors all stem from a woman older than 75 with active or convalescent COVID-19. CDR3s include the opening cysteine and the closing phenylalanine or tryptophan. The order of the fields is J gene, V gene, clone size, D gene, CDR3 DNA, CDR3 protein. The D gene is left open where the match is weak. Not all rows give a size; the values are once, few, many and, for expanded clones, a class.

J: TRBJ2-5; V: TRBV5-1; size: .; D: .; DNA: TGCGCCAGCAGCTCCCCGCCCGGGGAGACCCAGTACTTC; CDR3: CASSSPPGETQYF
J: TRBJ2-3; V: TRBV5-1; size: .; D: TRBD1; DNA: TGCGCCAGCAGCCCGGGACAGGGAGGCACAGATACGCAGTATTTT; CDR3: CASSPGQGGTDTQYF
J: TRBJ1-3; V: TRBV6-6; size: .; D: .; DNA: TGTGCCAGCAGTTCGCCCGCGTCAGGAAACACCATATATTTT; CDR3: CASSSPASGNTIYF
J: TRBJ1-1; V: TRBV6-1; size: .; D: TRBD1; DNA: TGTGCCAGCAGTGAAGCTCTAAGGGGTTTCGGAAGGACAGGCCACACTGAAGCTTTCTTT; CDR3: CASSEALRGFGRTGHTEAFF
J: TRBJ2-7; V: TRBV9; size: .; D: TRBD2; DNA: TGTGCCAGCAGCGAAGGACTAGCGGTATCCTACGAGCAGTACTTC; CDR3: CASSEGLAVSYEQYF
J: TRBJ2-2; V: TRBV3-1/TRBV3-2; size: .; D: .; DNA: TGTGCCAGCAGCCTTCAACTAGTCGGGGCCGGGGAGCTGTTTTTT; CDR3: CASSLQLVGAGELFF
J: TRBJ1-5; V: TRBV6-6; size: .; D: TRBD1; DNA: TGTGCCAGCAGGCCGACAGGGGGCAATCAGCCCCAGCATTTT; CDR3: CASRPTGGNQPQHF
J: TRBJ2-7; V: TRBV6-6; size: .; D: .; DNA: TGTGCCAGCGAGCCCGGGGGGACAAAATCCTACGAGCAGTACTTC; CDR3: CASEPGGTKSYEQYF
J: TRBJ2-1; V: TRBV9; size: .; D: TRBD2; DNA: TGTGCCAGCAGCGTTGGCTTAGCGGGACGGAGCTCCTACAATGAGCAGTTCTTC; CDR3: CASSVGLAGRSSYNEQFF
J: TRBJ1-2; V: TRBV12-3/TRBV12-4; size: .; D: TRBD1; DNA: TGTGCCAGCTCGGACAGGGGCTATGGCTACACCTTC; CDR3: CASSDRGYGYTF
J: TRBJ2-3; V: TRBV19; size: .; D: .; DNA: TGTGCCAGTAGTATATGGGGCGACACAGATACGCAGTATTTT; CDR3: CASSIWGDTDTQYF
J: TRBJ2-7; V: TRBV6-1; size: .; D: .; DNA: TGTGCCAGCAGTGAGGCAGGGTTAACAGACGAGCAGTACTTC; CDR3: CASSEAGLTDEQYF
J: TRBJ2-1; V: TRBV9; size: .; D: TRBD2; DNA: TGTGCCAGCAGCGTTCAGGGGACTAGTGAGCAGTTCTTC; CDR3: CASSVQGTSEQFF
J: TRBJ2-2; V: TRBV18; size: .; D: .; DNA: TGTGCCAGCTCACCACGCGGGCAGCCCACCGGGGAGCTGTTTTTT; CDR3: CASSPRGQPTGELFF
J: TRBJ2-7; V: TRBV27; size: .; D: TRBD1; DNA: TGTGCCAGCAGTTCCGGACAGGGCGGGGAGCAGTACTTC; CDR3: CASSSGQGGEQYF
J: TRBJ2-2; V: TRBV4-1; size: .; D: TRBD2; DNA: TGCGCCAGCAGCCCCTCCCCCCTCGCGGGAGGGGGCGGGGAGCTGTTTTTT; CDR3: CASSPSPLAGGGGELFF
J: TRBJ2-3; V: TRBV15; size: .; D: TRBD1; DNA: TGTGCCATTAGACAGGGTACGAGCACAGATACGCAGTATTTT; CDR3: CAIRQGTSTDTQYF
J: TRBJ2-1; V: TRBV27; size: .; D: TRBD2; DNA: TGTGCCAGCAGCCCAGGGTCTAGCGGGGGAAATGAGCAGTTCTTC; CDR3: CASSPGSSGGNEQFF
J: TRBJ1-3; V: TRBV10-2; size: .; D: TRBD1; DNA: TGCGCCAGCAGTGAGAGCGACAGGGCATATTTT; CDR3: CASSESDRAYF
J: TRBJ2-5; V: TRBV18; size: .; D: .; DNA: TGTGCCAGCTCACCAGGGGGGACGGAGACCCAGTACTTC; CDR3: CASSPGGTETQYF
J: TRBJ2-1; V: TRBV2; size: once; D: TRBD1; DNA: TGTGCCAGCAGCCGGGACAGACGTTTGGATGGGCAGTTCTTC; CDR3: CASSRDRRLDGQFF
J: TRBJ2-5; V: TRBV11-2; size: .; D: .; DNA: TGTGCCAGCAGCTCCCTCGGGGTGGCGTCGGGGACCCAGTACTTC; CDR3: CASSSLGVASGTQYF
J: TRBJ2-7; V: TRBV11-2; size: .; D: TRBD1; DNA: TGTGCCAGCAGCTTAGACCGCGGACAGGCCTACGAGCAGTACTTC; CDR3: CASSLDRGQAYEQYF
J: TRBJ2-1; V: TRBV6-6; size: .; D: .; DNA: TGTGCCAGCAGTGATCGTGGACAGAGTGAGCAGTTCTTC; CDR3: CASSDRGQSEQFF
J: TRBJ1-5; V: TRBV19; size: .; D: TRBD1; DNA: TGTGCCAGTAGTTCCCTAACAGGGGTCCGGGGTAGCAATCAGCCCCAGCATTTT; CDR3: CASSSLTGVRGSNQPQHF
J: TRBJ1-4; V: TRBV10-3; size: once; D: .; DNA: TGTGCCACGACGAATTACACAGGTTCGGGGGGGAATGAAAAACTGTTTTTT; CDR3: CATTNYTGSGGNEKLFF
J: TRBJ2-5; V: TRBV3-1/TRBV3-2; size: .; D: .; DNA: TGTGCCAGCAGCCAAGAATGGCGGTCCCAAGAGACCCAGTACTTC; CDR3: CASSQEWRSQETQYF
J: TRBJ1-2; V: TRBV14; size: .; D: TRBD1; DNA: TGTGCCAGCAGCCAAGATTGGGCAGGGGGTGGCTACACCTTC; CDR3: CASSQDWAGGGYTF
J: TRBJ2-1; V: TRBV5-1; size: .; D: .; DNA: TGCGCCAGCAGCTTGGCCGTGGGTAGCGGATACAATGAGCAGTTCTTC; CDR3: CASSLAVGSGYNEQFF
J: TRBJ2-7; V: TRBV4-1; size: .; D: TRBD2; DNA: TGCGCCAGCAGCCAAGATAGCGCGGGAGACATCAACGAGCAGTACTTC; CDR3: CASSQDSAGDINEQYF
J: TRBJ2-1; V: TRBV2; size: once; D: TRBD2; DNA: TGTGCCAGCAGCGGACTAGCTTACGGTGAGCAGTTCTTC; CDR3: CASSGLAYGEQFF
J: TRBJ1-2; V: TRBV7-9; size: once; D: TRBD1; DNA: TGTGCCAGCAGCGCTACAGGGGTCTATGGCTACACCTTC; CDR3: CASSATGVYGYTF
J: TRBJ1-2; V: TRBV7-3; size: .; D: TRBD1; DNA: TGTGCCAGCAGCCCCCGGGCTAACCGACAGGGCTATGGCTACACCTTC; CDR3: CASSPRANRQGYGYTF
J: TRBJ2-3; V: TRBV19; size: .; D: .; DNA: TGTGCCAGTAGTGCCTATAGCTCAGATACGCAGTATTTT; CDR3: CASSAYSSDTQYF
J: TRBJ1-5; V: TRBV6-6; size: .; D: .; DNA: TGTGCCAGCAGTTACCGGGGTAGCAATCAGCCCCAGCATTTT; CDR3: CASSYRGSNQPQHF
J: TRBJ2-2; V: TRBV28; size: few; D: TRBD1; DNA: TGTGCCAGCAGTCGACAGGGGCACACCGGGGAGCTGTTTTTT; CDR3: CASSRQGHTGELFF
J: TRBJ2-3; V: TRBV3-1/TRBV3-2; size: .; D: .; DNA: TGTGCCAGCAGCCAAGACGGCAGGGCTGGAGATACGCAGTATTTT; CDR3: CASSQDGRAGDTQYF
J: TRBJ2-1; V: TRBV6-8; size: .; D: .; DNA: TGTGCCAGCAGTTACTCCAATACGGGAGACCCCTACAATGAGCAGTTCTTC; CDR3: CASSYSNTGDPYNEQFF
J: TRBJ2-7; V: TRBV7-9; size: .; D: .; DNA: TGTGCCAGCAGCTTCTCTGCTAGGTACGAGCAGTACTTC; CDR3: CASSFSARYEQYF
J: TRBJ2-1; V: TRBV5-3; size: .; D: TRBD2; DNA: TGTGCCAGAAGAGCCCGGACTAGCCGAGGGGTTGAGCAGTTCTTC; CDR3: CARRARTSRGVEQFF
J: TRBJ1-2; V: TRBV3-1/TRBV3-2; size: .; D: .; DNA: TGTGCCAGCAGCCAAGTGGCAGGGTGGGGCTATGGCTACACCTTC; CDR3: CASSQVAGWGYGYTF
J: TRBJ1-1; V: TRBV5-4; size: .; D: TRBD1; DNA: TGTGCCAGCAGCCTGGGACAGATTAACACTGAAGCTTTCTTT; CDR3: CASSLGQINTEAFF
J: TRBJ1-2; V: TRBV5-1; size: .; D: TRBD1; DNA: TGCGCCAGCCAGGAGGGTGCCGGGACAGGGGGGTCCGGTGGCTACACCTTC; CDR3: CASQEGAGTGGSGGYTF
J: TRBJ1-4; V: TRBV27; size: .; D: TRBD1; DNA: TGTGCCAGCAGTTTAATAGGGACAGGGGGCCGGATGGCTAATGAAAAACTGTTTTTT; CDR3: CASSLIGTGGRMANEKLFF
J: TRBJ1-1; V: TRBV6-4; size: few; D: TRBD1; DNA: TGTGCCAGCAGTGCCCAGGGGGCCTCTGAAGCTTTCTTT; CDR3: CASSAQGASEAFF
J: TRBJ1-2; V: TRBV28; size: .; D: .; DNA: TGTGCCAGCAGTGAAAACACTAACTATGGCTACACCTTC; CDR3: CASSENTNYGYTF
J: TRBJ2-1; V: TRBV7-3; size: .; D: .; DNA: TGTGCCAGCAGCCTCTGGGACTCCCTCATGGAGCAGTTCTTC; CDR3: CASSLWDSLMEQFF
J: TRBJ2-7; V: TRBV28; size: .; D: .; DNA: TGTGCCAGCAGTGATCTAGCGCTACCGGGCGAGCAGTACTTC; CDR3: CASSDLALPGEQYF
J: TRBJ2-3; V: TRBV5-6; size: .; D: TRBD2; DNA: TGTGCCAGCAGCCTGAGCGGGAGCATCACAGATACGCAGTATTTT; CDR3: CASSLSGSITDTQYF
J: TRBJ2-1; V: TRBV23-1; size: .; D: TRBD1; DNA: TGCGCCAGCAGTCAATATAGCAGGGGGCGGCAGTTCTTC; CDR3: CASSQYSRGRQFF